The rows below give T cell receptor beta chains drawn from one sample of a study of molecular identifiers for immune sequencing clone quantification. Using its own MiXCR run on the PCR reads, TCRdb lists one record per CDR3 protein. The sample has a few hundred thousand distinct CDR3 sequences; about a quarter are singletons. The sample taken for sequencing was naive CD8+ T cells from blood, with Jurkat cell RNA spiked in. These receptor sequences come from a human donor in good health. Some libraries in this study had Jurkat cell RNA spiked in. CDR3s include the opening cysteine and the closing phenylalanine or tryptophan.

j_call	v_call	cdr3_aa
TRBJ2-1	TRBV9	CASSVGASVYNEQFF
TRBJ1-1	TRBV7-2	CASSFLTEAFF
TRBJ2-2	TRBV6-5	CASSYAGLADHTGELFF
TRBJ2-1	TRBV7-9	CASRPRDRTYNEQFF
TRBJ1-2	TRBV19	CASSTGGDYGYTF
TRBJ1-5	TRBV19	CASSTGTRGHQPQHF
TRBJ1-2	TRBV6-2/TRBV6-3	CASSYLEIYGYTF
TRBJ2-5	TRBV7-9	CASSLEVGREETQYF
TRBJ2-1	TRBV5-6	CASSPPLDNEQFF
TRBJ1-6	TRBV19	CASSIDRNDGDSYNSPLHF
TRBJ2-7	TRBV6-2/TRBV6-3	CASSTRDSSSHEQYF
TRBJ2-7	TRBV25-1	CASREGTQGDEQYF
TRBJ1-1	TRBV19	CVSSIETAMNTEAFF
TRBJ2-1	TRBV30	CAWGDRWGSYNEQFF
TRBJ2-3	TRBV4-3	CASSPHSSGRNTDTQYF
TRBJ1-1	TRBV4-1	CASSHQGQMNTEAFF
TRBJ2-3	TRBV19	CASSIFAGAGTDTQYF
TRBJ2-7	TRBV27	CASSLFPTSYEQYF
TRBJ1-5	TRBV7-9	CASSLAGQGNQPQHF
TRBJ2-3	TRBV5-1	CASSLGPGTGVPDTQYF
TRBJ2-6	TRBV25-1	CASSPLSGSGANVLTF
TRBJ2-7	TRBV7-6	CASSLEVSGSSYEQYF
TRBJ1-1	TRBV11-2	CASSPGLTYTEAFF
TRBJ1-4	TRBV19	CASSIDRQVEEKLFF
TRBJ2-7	TRBV4-1	CASSQVGGLTYEQYF
TRBJ1-3	TRBV4-1	CASKELDRPGNTIYF
TRBJ2-7	TRBV11-2	CASSLGPFYEQYF
TRBJ2-5	TRBV11-3	CASSLGGQVEETQYF
TRBJ2-1	TRBV4-1	CARGQGPTLYNEQFF
TRBJ2-7	TRBV6-2/TRBV6-3	CASSYTGAEQYF
TRBJ2-5	TRBV20-1	CSARARPIETQYF
TRBJ1-1	TRBV27	CASSFNRVTEAFF
TRBJ2-3	TRBV7-2	CASSLRILAGTDTQYF
TRBJ2-5	TRBV2	CASLAGEETQYF
TRBJ2-3	TRBV7-2	CASSLISADTQYF
TRBJ1-6	TRBV13	CASSFQAEGNSPLHF
TRBJ2-1	TRBV19	CASSKRGVNEQFF
TRBJ1-6	TRBV5-8	CASSLVDPGLGNSPLHF
TRBJ2-1	TRBV29-1	CSSRLVGTEQFF
TRBJ2-3	TRBV27	CASSIRPTDTQYF
TRBJ2-7	TRBV20-1	CSALGHNRRGTYEQYF